The TCR beta chain described here comes from a study of T cell repertoires and HLA-DP antigens. Across the whole study: Sorted CD137+CD4+ samples averaged about 0.2 ug DNA; pre-culture CD4+ samples, around 1,200 ng.

Clones were read by immunoSEQ multiplex PCR, and TCRdb kept only the in-frame ones, dropping some. The repertoire holds roughly 70,000 clones, roughly 77% seen once, with around 1.5% in the top ten. From germline, CDR1 is GTSNPN and CDR2 SVGIG (reference sequence). This CDR3 is built from 13 residues. V dropped 5 bases and J dropped 6; count of bases not matched to a gene: 7. With regard to this clone: Its antigen is as yet unknown.

This clonotype was obtained from a man between 60 and 75 years old in good health and CMV-seronegative. Sequencing used CD4+ T cells from PBMCs. The gene calls are TRBV30 and TRBJ1-5, with 7 bases lining up with TRBD1. The CDR3 here is CAWDTGAGQPQHF. The CDR3 DNA sequence: TGTGCCTGGGATACAGGGGCAGGTCAGCCCCAGCATTTT.